This T cell receptor (beta chain) was recovered during a study of blood T cell repertoires in COVID-19. The germline CDR1 and CDR2 sequences are MNHEY and SMNVEV (reference sequence). Trimming took 5 bases from V and 5 from J; bases not matched to a gene: 3. The CDR3 totals 13 residues. Data came from immunoSEQ multiplex PCR; TCRdb stores just in-frame clones and leaves some out. The repertoire holds roughly 110,000 clones, with more than 70% as singletons. This sequence originates from a man aged 40-55 years with active or convalescent COVID-19. The chain has TRBV27 and TRBJ1-1; 9 nucleotides line up with TRBD1. The sample taken for sequencing was peripheral blood. The CDR3 protein is CASSPDRGTEAFF. CDR3 in DNA: TGTGCCAGCAGTCCCGACAGGGGGACTGAAGCTTTCTTT.